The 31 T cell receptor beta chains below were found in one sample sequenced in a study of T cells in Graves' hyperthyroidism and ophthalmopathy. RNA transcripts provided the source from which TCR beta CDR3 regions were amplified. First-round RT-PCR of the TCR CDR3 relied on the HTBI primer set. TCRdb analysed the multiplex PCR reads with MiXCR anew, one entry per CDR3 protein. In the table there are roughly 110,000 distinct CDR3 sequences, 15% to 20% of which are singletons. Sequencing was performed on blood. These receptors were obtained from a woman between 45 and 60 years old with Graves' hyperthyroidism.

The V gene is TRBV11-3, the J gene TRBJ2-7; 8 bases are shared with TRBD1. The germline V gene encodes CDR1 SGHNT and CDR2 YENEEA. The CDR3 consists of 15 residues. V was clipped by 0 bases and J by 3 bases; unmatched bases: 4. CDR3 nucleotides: TGTGCCAGCAGCTTAGAGTCAGGGGGCGTCTACGAGCAGTACTTC. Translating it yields CASSLESGGVYEQYF.

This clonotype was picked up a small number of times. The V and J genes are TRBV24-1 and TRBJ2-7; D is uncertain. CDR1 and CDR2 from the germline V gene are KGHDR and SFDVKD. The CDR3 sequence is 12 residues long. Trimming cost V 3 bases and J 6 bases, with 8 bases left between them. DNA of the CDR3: TGTGCCACCAGTGATCGGACCGGCGAGCAGTACTTC. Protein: CATSDRTGEQYF.

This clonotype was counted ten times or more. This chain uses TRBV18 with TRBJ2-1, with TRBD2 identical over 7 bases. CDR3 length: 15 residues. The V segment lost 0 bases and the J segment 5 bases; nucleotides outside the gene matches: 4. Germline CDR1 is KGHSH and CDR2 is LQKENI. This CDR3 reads CASSPPASGDNEQFF. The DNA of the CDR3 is TGTGCCAGCTCACCACCGGCTAGCGGAGACAATGAGCAGTTCTTC.

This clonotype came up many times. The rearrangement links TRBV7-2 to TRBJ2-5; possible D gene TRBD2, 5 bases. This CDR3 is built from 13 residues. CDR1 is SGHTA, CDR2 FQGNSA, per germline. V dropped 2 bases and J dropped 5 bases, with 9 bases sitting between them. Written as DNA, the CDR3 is TGTGCCAGCAGCTTAATGAGGGTCGAGACCCAGTACTTC. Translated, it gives CASSLMRVETQYF. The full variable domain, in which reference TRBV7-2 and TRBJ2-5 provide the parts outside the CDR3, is GAGVSQSPSNKVTEKGKDVELRCDPISGHTALYWYRQSLGQGLEFLIYFQGNSAPDKSGLPSDRFSAERTGGSVSTLTIQRTQQEDSAVYLCASSLMRVETQYFGPGTRLLVL.

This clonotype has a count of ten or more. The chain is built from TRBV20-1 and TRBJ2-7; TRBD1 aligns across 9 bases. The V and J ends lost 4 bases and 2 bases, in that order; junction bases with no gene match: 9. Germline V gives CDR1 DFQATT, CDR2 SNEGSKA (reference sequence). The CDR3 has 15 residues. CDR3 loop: CSAKTTGGLTYEQYF. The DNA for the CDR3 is TGCAGTGCTAAGACCACAGGGGGCTTAACCTACGAGCAGTACTTC.

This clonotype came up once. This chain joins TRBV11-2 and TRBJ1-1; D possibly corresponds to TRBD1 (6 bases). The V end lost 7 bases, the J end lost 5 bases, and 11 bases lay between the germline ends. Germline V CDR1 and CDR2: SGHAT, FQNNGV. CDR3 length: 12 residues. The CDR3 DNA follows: TGTGCCAGCACCACAGGGAATACTGAAGCTTTCTTT. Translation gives CASTTGNTEAFF.

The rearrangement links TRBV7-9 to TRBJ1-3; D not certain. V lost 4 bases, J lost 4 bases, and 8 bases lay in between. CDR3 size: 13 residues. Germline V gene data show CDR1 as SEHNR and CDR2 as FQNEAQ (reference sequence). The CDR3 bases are TGTGCCAGCAGCTGGGAGCAGGGAAACACCATATATTTT. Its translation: CASSWEQGNTIYF.

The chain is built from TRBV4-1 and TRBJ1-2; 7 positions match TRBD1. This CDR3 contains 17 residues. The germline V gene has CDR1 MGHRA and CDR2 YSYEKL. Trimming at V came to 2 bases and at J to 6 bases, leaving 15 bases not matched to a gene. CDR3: CASSQPQGGRSRHGYTF. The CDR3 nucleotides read TGCGCCAGCAGCCAACCCCAAGGGGGCAGATCTCGCCATGGCTACACCTTC.

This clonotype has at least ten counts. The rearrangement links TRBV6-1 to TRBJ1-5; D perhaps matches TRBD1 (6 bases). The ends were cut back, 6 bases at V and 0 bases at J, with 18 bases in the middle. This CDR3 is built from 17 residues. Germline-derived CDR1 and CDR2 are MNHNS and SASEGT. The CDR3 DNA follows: TGTGCCAGCAGCATCAGGGGCCCCAGATATAGCAATCAGCCCCAGCATTTT. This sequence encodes CASSIRGPRYSNQPQHF.

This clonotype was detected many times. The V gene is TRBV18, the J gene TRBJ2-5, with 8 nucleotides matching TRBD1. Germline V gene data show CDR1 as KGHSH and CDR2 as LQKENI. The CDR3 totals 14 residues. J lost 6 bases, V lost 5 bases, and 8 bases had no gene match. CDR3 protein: CASSTDRAEQTQYF. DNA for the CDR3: TGTGCCAGCTCAACGGACAGGGCCGAGCAGACCCAGTACTTC.

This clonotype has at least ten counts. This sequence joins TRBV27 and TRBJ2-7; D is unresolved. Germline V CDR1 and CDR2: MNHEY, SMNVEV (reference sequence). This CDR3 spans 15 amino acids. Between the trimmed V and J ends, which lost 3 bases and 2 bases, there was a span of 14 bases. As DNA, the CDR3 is TGTGCCAGCAGTTTTGGGTTCGTAGGTGCCTACGAGCAGTACTTC. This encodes CASSFGFVGAYEQYF.

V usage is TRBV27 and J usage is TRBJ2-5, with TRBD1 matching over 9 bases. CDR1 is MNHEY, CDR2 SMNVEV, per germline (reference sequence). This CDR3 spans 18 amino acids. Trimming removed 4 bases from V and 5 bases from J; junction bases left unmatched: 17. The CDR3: CASSSTLPGQGFLETQYF. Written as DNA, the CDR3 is TGTGCCAGCAGTTCCACGCTTCCGGGACAGGGTTTTCTGGAGACCCAGTACTTC.

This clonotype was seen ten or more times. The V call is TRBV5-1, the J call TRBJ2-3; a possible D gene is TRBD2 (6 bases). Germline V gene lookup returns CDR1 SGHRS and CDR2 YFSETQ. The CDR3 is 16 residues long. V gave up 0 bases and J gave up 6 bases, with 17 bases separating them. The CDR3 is CASSLGFTSLADTQYF. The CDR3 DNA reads TGCGCCAGCAGCTTGGGATTCACTAGCCTTGCGGATACGCAGTATTTT.

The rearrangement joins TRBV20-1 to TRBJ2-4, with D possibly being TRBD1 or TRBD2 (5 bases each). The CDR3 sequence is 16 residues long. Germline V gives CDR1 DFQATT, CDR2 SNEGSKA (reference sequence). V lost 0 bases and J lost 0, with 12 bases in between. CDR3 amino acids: CSARDLGTLAKNIQYF. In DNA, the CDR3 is TGCAGTGCTAGAGATCTCGGGACCCTAGCCAAAAACATTCAGTACTTC.

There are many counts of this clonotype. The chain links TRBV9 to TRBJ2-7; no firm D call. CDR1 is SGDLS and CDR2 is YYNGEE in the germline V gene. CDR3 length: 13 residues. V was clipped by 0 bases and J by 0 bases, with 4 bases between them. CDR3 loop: CASSVASSYEQYF. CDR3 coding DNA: TGTGCCAGCAGCGTAGCATCCTCCTACGAGCAGTACTTC.

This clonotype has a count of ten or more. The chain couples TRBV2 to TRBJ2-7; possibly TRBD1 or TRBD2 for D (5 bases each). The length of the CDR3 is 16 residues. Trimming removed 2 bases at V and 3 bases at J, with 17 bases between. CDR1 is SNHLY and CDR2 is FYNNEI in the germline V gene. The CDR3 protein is CASSERDAGFDYEQYF. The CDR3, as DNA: TGTGCCAGCAGTGAAAGGGACGCCGGTTTTGACTACGAGCAGTACTTC.

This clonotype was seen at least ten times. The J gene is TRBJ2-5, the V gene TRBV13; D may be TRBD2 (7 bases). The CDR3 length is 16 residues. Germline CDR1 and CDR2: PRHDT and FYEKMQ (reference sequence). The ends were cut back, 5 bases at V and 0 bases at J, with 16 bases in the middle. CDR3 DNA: TGTGCCAGCAGCGCCAGTGGGGGGGCCTACCAAGAGACCCAGTACTTC. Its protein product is CASSASGGAYQETQYF.

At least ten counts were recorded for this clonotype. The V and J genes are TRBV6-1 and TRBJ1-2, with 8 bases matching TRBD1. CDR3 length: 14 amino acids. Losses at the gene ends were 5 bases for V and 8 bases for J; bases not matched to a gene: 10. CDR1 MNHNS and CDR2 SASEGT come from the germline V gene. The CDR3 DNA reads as TGTGCCAGCAGTTATAATCGAGCAGGGGGCGGCTACACCTTC. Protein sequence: CASSYNRAGGGYTF.

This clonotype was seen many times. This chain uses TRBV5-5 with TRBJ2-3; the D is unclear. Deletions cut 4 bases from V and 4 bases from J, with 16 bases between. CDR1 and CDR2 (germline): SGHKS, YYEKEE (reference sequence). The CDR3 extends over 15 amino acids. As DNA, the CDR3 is TGTGCCAGCAGCGAGGCGAGCAGTGAGGCAGATACGCAGTATTTT. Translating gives CASSEASSEADTQYF. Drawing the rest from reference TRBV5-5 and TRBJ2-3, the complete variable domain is DAGVTQSPTHLIKTRGQQVTLRCSPISGHKSVSWYQQVLGQGPQFIFQYYEKEERGRGNFPDRFSARQFPNYSSELNVNALLLGDSALYLCASSEASSEADTQYFGPGTRLTVL.

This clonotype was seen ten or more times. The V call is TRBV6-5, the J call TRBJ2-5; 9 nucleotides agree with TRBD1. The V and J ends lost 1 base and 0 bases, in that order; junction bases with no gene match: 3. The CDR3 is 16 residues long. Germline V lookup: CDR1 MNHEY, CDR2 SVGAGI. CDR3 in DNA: TGTGCCAGCAGTTACTGGGGGGACAGGGACCAAGAGACCCAGTACTTC. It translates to CASSYWGDRDQETQYF.

In DNA, the CDR3 is TGTGCCAGCAGTCCGCCGGGACAGGGGACCTACGAGCAGTACTTC. This codes for CASSPPGQGTYEQYF. The chain couples TRBV28 to TRBJ2-7; TRBD1 aligns across 10 bases. Looked up from germline, CDR1 is MDHEN and CDR2 is SYDVKM. CDR3 length: 15 residues. V trimming: 5 bases; J trimming: 2 bases; junction bases outside the gene matches: 6.

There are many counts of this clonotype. Here the CDR3 reads CASSSPSRTDFYEQYV. The DNA of the CDR3 is TGTGCCAGCAGCTCACCTTCCCGGACAGACTTCTACGAGCAGTACGTC. This rearrangement joins TRBV28 to TRBJ2-7; a possible D gene is TRBD1 (6 bases). V was trimmed by 6 bases and J by 3 bases, leaving 21 bases between them. The germline CDR1 and CDR2 sequences are MDHEN and SYDVKM. The CDR3 totals 16 residues.

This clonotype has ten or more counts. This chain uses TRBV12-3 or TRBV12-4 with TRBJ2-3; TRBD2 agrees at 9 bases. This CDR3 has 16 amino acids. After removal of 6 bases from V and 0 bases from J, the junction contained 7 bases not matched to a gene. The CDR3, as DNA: TGTGCCAGCAGCCAGAGACTAGCGGAAAGCACAGATACGCAGTATTTT. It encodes CASSQRLAESTDTQYF.

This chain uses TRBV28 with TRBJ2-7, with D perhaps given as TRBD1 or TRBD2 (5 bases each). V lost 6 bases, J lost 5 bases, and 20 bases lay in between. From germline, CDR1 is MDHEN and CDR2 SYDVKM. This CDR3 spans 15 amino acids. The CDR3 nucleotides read TGTGCCAGCAGGTTAGGGGACCTGGGCAGCAACGAGCAGTACTTC. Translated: CASRLGDLGSNEQYF.

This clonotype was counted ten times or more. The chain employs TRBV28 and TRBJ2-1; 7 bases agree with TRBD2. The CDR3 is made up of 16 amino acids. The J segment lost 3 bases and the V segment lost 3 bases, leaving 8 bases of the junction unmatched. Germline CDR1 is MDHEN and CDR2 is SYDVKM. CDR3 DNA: TGTGCCAGCAGTTTCCCCAGCGGGGAGAACTACAATGAGCAGTTCTTC. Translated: CASSFPSGENYNEQFF.

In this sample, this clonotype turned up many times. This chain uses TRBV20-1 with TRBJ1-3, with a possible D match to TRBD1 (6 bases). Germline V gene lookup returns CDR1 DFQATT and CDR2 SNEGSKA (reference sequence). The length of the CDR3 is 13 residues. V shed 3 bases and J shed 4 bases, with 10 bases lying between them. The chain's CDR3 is CSARHREGNTIYF. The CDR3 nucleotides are TGCAGTGCTAGGCACAGGGAGGGAAACACCATATATTTT.

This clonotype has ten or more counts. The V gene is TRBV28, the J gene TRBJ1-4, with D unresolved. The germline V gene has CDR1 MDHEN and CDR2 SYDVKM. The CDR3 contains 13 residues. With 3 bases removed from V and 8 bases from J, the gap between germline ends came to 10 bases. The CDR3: CASSFDAREKLFF. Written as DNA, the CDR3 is TGTGCCAGCAGTTTCGATGCGAGGGAAAAACTGTTTTTT.

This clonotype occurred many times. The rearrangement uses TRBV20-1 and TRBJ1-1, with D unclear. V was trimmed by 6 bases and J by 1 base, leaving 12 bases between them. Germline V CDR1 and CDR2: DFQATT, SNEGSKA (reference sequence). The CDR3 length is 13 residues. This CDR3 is CSAFRSGNTEAFF. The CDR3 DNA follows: TGCAGTGCCTTCCGGTCGGGGAACACTGAAGCTTTCTTT.

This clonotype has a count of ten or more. The CDR3 sequence is CASSTGQGRGNSPLHF. For the CDR3, the DNA is TGTGCCAGCAGTACCGGACAGGGGCGGGGAAATTCACCCCTCCACTTT. This chain connects TRBV6-1 to TRBJ1-6; 9 bases agree with TRBD1. Germline CDR1 MNHNS, CDR2 SASEGT. V lost 5 bases, J lost 7 bases, and 9 bases stayed unmatched. The CDR3 is 16 residues long.

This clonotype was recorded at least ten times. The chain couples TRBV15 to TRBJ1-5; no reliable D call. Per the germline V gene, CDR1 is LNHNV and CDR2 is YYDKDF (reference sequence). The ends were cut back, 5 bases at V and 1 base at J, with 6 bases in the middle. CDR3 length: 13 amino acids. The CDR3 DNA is TGTGCCACCAGCTTGGGGAGCAATCAGCCCCAGCATTTT. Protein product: CATSLGSNQPQHF.

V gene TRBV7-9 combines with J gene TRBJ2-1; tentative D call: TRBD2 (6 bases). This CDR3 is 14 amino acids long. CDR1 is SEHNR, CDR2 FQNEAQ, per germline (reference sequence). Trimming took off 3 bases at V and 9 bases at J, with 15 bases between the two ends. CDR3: CASSLTSGFFEQFF. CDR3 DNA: TGTGCCAGCAGCTTGACTAGTGGCTTCTTTGAGCAGTTCTTC. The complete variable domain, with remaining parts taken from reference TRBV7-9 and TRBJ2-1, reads DTGVSQNPRHKITKRGQNVTFRCDPISEHNRLYWYRQTLGQGPEFLTYFQNEAQLEKSRLLSDRFSAERPKGSFSTLEIQRTEQGDSAMYLCASSLTSGFFEQFFGPGTRLTVL.